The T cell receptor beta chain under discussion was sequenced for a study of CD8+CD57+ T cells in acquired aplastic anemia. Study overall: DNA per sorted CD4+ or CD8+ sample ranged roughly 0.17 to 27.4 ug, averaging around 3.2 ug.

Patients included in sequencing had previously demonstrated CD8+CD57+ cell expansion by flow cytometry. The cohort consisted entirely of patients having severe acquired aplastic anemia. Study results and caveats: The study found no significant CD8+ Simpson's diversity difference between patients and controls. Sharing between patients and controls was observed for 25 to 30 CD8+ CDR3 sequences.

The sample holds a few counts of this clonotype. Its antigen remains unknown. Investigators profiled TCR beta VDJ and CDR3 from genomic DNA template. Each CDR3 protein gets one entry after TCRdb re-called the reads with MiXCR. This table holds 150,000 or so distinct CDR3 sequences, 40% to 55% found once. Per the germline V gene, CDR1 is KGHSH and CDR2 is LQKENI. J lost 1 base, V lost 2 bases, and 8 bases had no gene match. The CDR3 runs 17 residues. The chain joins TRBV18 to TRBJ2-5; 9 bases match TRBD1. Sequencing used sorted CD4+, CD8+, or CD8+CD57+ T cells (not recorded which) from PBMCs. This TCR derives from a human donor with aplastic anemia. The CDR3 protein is CASSPAGQGTGQETQYF. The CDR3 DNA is TGTGCCAGCTCACCAGCGGGACAGGGAACCGGCCAAGAGACCCAGTACTTC.